This TCR beta chain was captured in a study of T-cell reconstitution after alpha-beta-depleted transplantation in children. During its preparation, the TCRbeta library received unique molecular identifiers. One entry per CDR3 protein results from TCRdb running MiXCR on the PCR reads. This table holds hundreds of thousands of distinct CDR3 sequences, 6.5% to 10% found once. V gave up 0 bases and J gave up 1 base, with 7 bases separating them. This CDR3 comprises 14 residues. Germline V CDR1 and CDR2: SGHTS, YDEGEE. This clonotype was picked up a small number of times. The sequence came from a male patient aged 10 to 17 who had a stem cell transplant for acute lymphoblastic leukemia, so the T cells may come from the graft donor. This chain connects TRBV5-8 to TRBJ1-1, with D unclear. This specimen consisted of PBMCs, mostly from graft donor cells, obtained 180 days after TCRalphabeta/CD19-depleted stem cell transplant. As DNA, the CDR3 is TGTGCCAGCAGCTTGGCCTCGAGGAACACTGAAGCTTTCTTT. Its protein is CASSLASRNTEAFF. The variable domain in full, with the rest retrieved from reference TRBV5-8 and TRBJ1-1, is EAGVTQSPTHLIKTRGQQATLRCSPISGHTSVYWYQQALGLGLQFLLWYDEGEERNRGNFPPRFSGRQFPNYSSELNVNALELEDSALYLCASSLASRNTEAFFGQGTRLTVV.